A single sample is the source of the 28 T cell receptor beta chains below, sequenced in a study of glioma-infiltrating T cells. Using RNA template, CDR3s of TCR alpha and beta were amplified with iRepertoire arm-PCR. TCRdb passed the multiplex PCR reads through MiXCR, listing each CDR3 protein once. The sample has 150,000 to 200,000 distinct CDR3 sequences, about 40% seen once. Specimen: glioma tissue, nonneoplastic brain tissue, or PBMCs (not recorded which). The receptors originated from a human donor with low-grade glioma or glioblastoma, undergoing nonglioma brain surgery, or in good health (not recorded which).

On this clonotype itself: This may arise from a read error, as a much more abundant clone is one base away. The chain employs TRBV20-1 and TRBJ1-4; D is ambiguous. CDR1 DFQATT and CDR2 SNEGSKA come from the germline V gene (reference sequence). CDR3 length: 12 amino acids. V shed 6 bases and J shed 8 bases, with 13 bases lying between them. The CDR3 here is CSACGRYEKLFF. The DNA of the CDR3 is TGCAGTGCATGCGGGAGGTACGAAAAACTGTTTTTT.

This clonotype was observed a few times. The rearrangement joins TRBV3-1 to TRBJ2-5; no firm D call. This CDR3 comprises 13 residues. CDR1 is LGHDT and CDR2 is YNNKEL in the germline V gene (reference sequence). Trimming left V 4 bases short and J 7 bases short, with 13 bases between. CDR3 sequence (DNA): TGTGCCAGCAGCCCGCAACTTCTGGGGACCCAGTACTTC. This gives the protein CASSPQLLGTQYF.

This clonotype was seen more than once but under ten times. The chain uses TRBV7-8 and TRBJ2-1; TRBD2 agrees at 8 bases. This CDR3 comprises 15 residues. Germline CDR1 and CDR2: SGHVS and FQNEAQ. The junction had 3 bases not matched to a gene; V was cut back by 0 bases and J by 5 bases. The CDR3 region is CASSLAGRAHNEQFF. The CDR3, as DNA: TGTGCCAGCAGCTTAGCCGGGAGGGCCCACAATGAGCAGTTCTTC. Looking up the rest from reference TRBV7-8 and TRBJ2-1 gives the full variable domain: GAGVSQSPRYKVAKRGQDVALRCDPISGHVSLFWYQQALGQGPEFLTYFQNEAQLDKSGLPSDRFFAERPEGSVSTLKIQRTQQEDSAVYLCASSLAGRAHNEQFFGPGTRLTVL.

This clonotype has ten or more counts. CDR3 in amino acids: CASSENAEQFF. CDR3 coding DNA: TGTGCCAGCAGCGAGAACGCTGAGCAGTTCTTC. The chain recombines TRBV7-9 with TRBJ2-1; D gene uncertain. The CDR3 contains 11 residues. Germline V lookup: CDR1 SEHNR, CDR2 FQNEAQ (reference sequence). The V gene lost 5 bases and the J gene lost 9 bases, with 8 bases spanning the gap.

The V call is TRBV19, the J call TRBJ2-1; no reliable D call. CDR3 length equals 15 residues. V was clipped by 7 bases and J by 4 bases, with 17 bases between them. Germline values: CDR1 LNHDA, CDR2 SQIVND (reference sequence). This chain's CDR3 is CASNDVSPPYNEQFF. CDR3 sequence (DNA): TGTGCCAGTAACGACGTGTCTCCCCCATACAATGAGCAGTTCTTC.

Of note for this clonotype: With a much larger clone just one base away, this may be a read error. This CDR3 is missing its conserved last phenylalanine or tryptophan, likely due to a read error. The V gene is TRBV19, the J gene TRBJ1-1; D is unresolved. The V and J ends lost 5 bases and 1 base respectively, with 11 bases between them. The CDR3 is 14 amino acids. Germline loops: CDR1 LNHDA, CDR2 SQIVND (reference sequence). CDR3: CASSPGMGNTEAFL. Here the CDR3 DNA reads TGTGCCAGTAGTCCGGGTATGGGGAACACTGAAGCTTTCCTT.

This clonotype has ten or more counts. This chain joins TRBV5-1 and TRBJ1-5; 8 bases agree with TRBD1. This CDR3 is 15 amino acids long. V gave up 0 bases and J gave up 4 bases; unmatched junction bases: 3. Germline values: CDR1 SGHRS, CDR2 YFSETQ. DNA for the CDR3: TGCGCCAGCAGCTTGGATGGACAGGGTAATCAGCCCCAGCATTTT. Amino acids: CASSLDGQGNQPQHF.

By proportion, this clonotype is medium-sized. The chain employs TRBV7-9 and TRBJ2-7; D unclear. Trimming removed 6 bases at V and 3 bases at J, with 15 bases between. The germline CDR1 and CDR2 sequences are SEHNR and FQNEAQ (reference sequence). The CDR3 is made up of 14 amino acids. The CDR3 DNA reads TGTGCCAGCAGTCACAGCCTGACGGACTACGAGCAGTACTTC. Translating it yields CASSHSLTDYEQYF.

This clonotype was recorded only once. The chain employs TRBV7-2 and TRBJ2-5; 10 nucleotides line up with TRBD2. Per germline, CDR1 SGHTA and CDR2 FQGNSA. V shed 5 bases and J 2 bases; nucleotides not matched to a gene: 2. The CDR3 sequence is 14 residues long. This CDR3 reads CASSPGLAQETQYF. Written as DNA, the CDR3 is TGTGCCAGCAGCCCGGGACTAGCGCAAGAGACCCAGTACTTC.

V gene TRBV9 combines with J gene TRBJ1-5; D remains unclear. The germline V and J ends were trimmed by 0 bases and 9 bases, with 16 bases remaining between them. The CDR3 sequence is 15 residues long. Germline lookup yields CDR1 SGDLS and CDR2 YYNGEE. The CDR3 here is CASSVADSLNGPQHF. CDR3 bases: TGTGCCAGCAGCGTAGCGGACTCCTTGAATGGGCCCCAGCATTTT. Using reference TRBV9 and TRBJ1-5 for the parts outside the CDR3, the full variable domain is DSGVTQTPKHLITATGQRVTLRCSPRSGDLSVYWYQQSLDQGLQFLIQYYNGEERAKGNILERFSAQQFPDLHSELNLSSLELGDSALYFCASSVADSLNGPQHFGDGTRLSIL.

This clonotype was observed many times. This rearrangement joins TRBV28 to TRBJ2-3, with 9 positions matching TRBD2. This CDR3 spans 15 amino acids. With V trimmed by 2 bases and J by 4 bases, 4 bases remained unmatched. The germline CDR1 and CDR2 sequences are MDHEN and SYDVKM. The CDR3 loop reads CASSLGGLAADTQYF. CDR3 DNA sequence: TGTGCCAGCAGTTTAGGGGGACTAGCCGCAGATACGCAGTATTTT.

This clonotype was counted a few times. J is TRBJ2-7 and V is TRBV11-2, with 7 bases lining up with TRBD2. Germline assignment: CDR1 SGHAT and CDR2 FQNNGV. V was clipped by 8 bases and J by 7 bases; unmatched bases: 2. The length of the CDR3 is 10 residues. CDR3 loop: CASGGGEQYF. The CDR3 nucleotides are TGTGCCAGCGGGGGAGGGGAGCAGTACTTC.

In this sample, this clonotype turned up a few times. V usage is TRBV29-1 and J usage is TRBJ2-3; TRBD1 aligns across 7 bases. After removal of 4 bases from V and 1 base from J, the junction contained 2 bases not matched to a gene. The CDR3 has 13 amino acids. CDR1 and CDR2 from the germline V gene are SQVTM and ANQGSEA. Here the CDR3 DNA reads TGCAGCGTTGGGACAGGCGGCACAGATACGCAGTATTTT. Residues: CSVGTGGTDTQYF.

This clonotype was detected only a few times. This chain links TRBV5-5 with TRBJ1-4, with D tentatively TRBD1 (5 bases). V lost 1 base and J lost 7, with 14 bases in between. The germline CDR1 and CDR2 sequences are SGHKS and YYEKEE (reference sequence). This CDR3 region has 15 residues. CDR3 DNA: TGTGCCAGCAGCTTGTCTACAGGTTCGAGTGAAAAACTGTTTTTT. This gives the protein CASSLSTGSSEKLFF.

Of note for this clonotype: A clone one base away is much larger, so this may be a read error. The chain recombines TRBV4-1 with TRBJ2-3, with D possibly being TRBD1 (5 bases). The CDR3 is 15 amino acids. Looked up from germline, CDR1 is MGHRA and CDR2 is YSYEKL. Trimming shortened V by 1 base and J by 5 bases, and 13 bases separated the two germline ends. The CDR3 spells CASSQGQCGGDTQYF. The CDR3, as DNA: TGCGCCAGCAGCCAAGGACAGTGCGGCGGAGATACGCAGTATTTT.

About this clonotype: A much larger clone is a single base away; this may be a read error. The rearrangement uses TRBV7-2 and TRBJ1-2, with D unclear. The length of the CDR3 is 14 residues. Germline assignment: CDR1 SGHTA and CDR2 FQGNSA. V was cut by 0 bases and J by 13 bases, with 18 bases left in between. This CDR3 reads CASSLAVYMAILTF. The CDR3 DNA follows: TGTGCCAGCAGCTTAGCAGTTTACATGGCTATTCTCACCTTC. The full variable domain, in which reference TRBV7-2 and TRBJ1-2 provide the parts outside the CDR3, is GAGVSQSPSNKVTEKGKDVELRCDPISGHTALYWYRQSLGQGLEFLIYFQGNSAPDKSGLPSDRFSAERTGGSVSTLTIQRTQQEDSAVYLCASSLAVYMAILTFGSGTRLTVV.

This clonotype has just one count. This clone may be a read error of a much larger clone one base away. The V gene is TRBV2, the J gene TRBJ2-1; D possibly corresponds to TRBD2 (6 bases). Trimming stripped 7 bases from V and 6 bases from J, with 13 bases between. The CDR3 is 13 residues long. The germline gives CDR1 SNHLY, CDR2 FYNNEI. CDR3: CASKLAVFNEQFF. The DNA for the CDR3 is TGTGCCAGCAAACTAGCTGTGTTCAATGAGCAGTTCTTC.

The V call is TRBV12-3 or TRBV12-4, the J call TRBJ2-1; 11 positions match TRBD2. This CDR3 has 13 residues. V was pared by 0 bases and J by 13 bases, with 2 bases of the junction left unmatched. The CDR3 protein is CASSLALAGDQFF. The DNA for the CDR3 is TGTGCCAGCAGTTTAGCACTAGCGGGAGACCAGTTCTTC.

Details on this clonotype: A much larger clone sits a single nucleotide away, making a read error possible. It is likely a read error, because the conserved phenylalanine at the end of the CDR3 is missing. The V gene is TRBV25-1, the J gene TRBJ1-1, with D possibly TRBD1 on 5 matching bases. CDR3 length: 16 amino acids. The germline CDR1 and CDR2 sequences are MGHDK and SYGVNS. Trimming removed 0 bases from V and 10 bases from J, with 21 bases in between. CDR3: CASSEYVATQPGGAFI. CDR3 nucleotide sequence: TGTGCCAGCAGTGAATATGTTGCGACTCAACCCGGGGGAGCTTTCATT.

A word on this clonotype: This could be a read error, since a much larger clone is one nucleotide away. The chain uses TRBV2 and TRBJ1-5; weak D call: TRBD1 (6 bases). The V end was cut by 3 bases, the J end by 9 bases, with 12 bases between. Germline-derived CDR1 and CDR2 are SNHLY and FYNNEI. CDR3 length: 13 residues. The CDR3 nucleotides read TGTGCCAGCAGTGAGGACAGCGATCTGCCCCAGCATTTT. Its protein product is CASSEDSDLPQHF. The whole variable domain, remainder taken from reference TRBV2 and TRBJ1-5, is EPEVTQTPSHQVTQMGQEVILRCVPISNHLYFYWYRQILGQKVEFLVSFYNNEISEKSEIFDDQFSVERPDGSNFTLKIRSTKLEDSAMYFCASSEDSDLPQHFGDGTRLSIL.

As concerns this clonotype: With a much larger clone just one base away, this may be a read error. This chain joins TRBV28 and TRBJ2-6; the match to TRBD1 covers 8 bases. From germline, CDR1 is MDHEN and CDR2 SYDVKM. CDR3 size: 15 residues. V trimming: 6 bases; J trimming: 4 bases; junction bases outside the gene matches: 5. CDR3 sequence reads: CASRRQGYGANVLTF. The CDR3 DNA reads TGTGCCAGCAGACGACAGGGGTACGGGGCCAACGTCCTGACTTTC.

The chain combines TRBV24-1 with TRBJ2-1, with 14 bases matching TRBD2. Trimming took 3 bases from V and 10 from J; bases not matched to a gene: 4. Per the germline V gene, CDR1 is KGHDR and CDR2 is SFDVKD. This CDR3 is 15 amino acids long. CDR3 sequence: CATSDGGLAGDEQFF. Written as DNA, the CDR3 is TGTGCCACCAGTGATGGGGGACTAGCGGGAGACGAGCAGTTCTTC.

The rearrangement links TRBV5-5 to TRBJ2-7, with 8 bases aligning to TRBD2. Germline V gives CDR1 SGHKS, CDR2 YYEKEE (reference sequence). V shed 0 bases, J shed 2 bases, and the junction held 1 base outside the gene matches. The CDR3 spans 14 residues. CDR3 sequence reads: CASSLGSGTYEQYF. Written as DNA, the CDR3 is TGTGCCAGCAGCTTGGGTAGCGGGACCTACGAGCAGTACTTC.

Concerning this clonotype: An end of the junction differs from the germline gene, which may be a read error. This rearrangement joins TRBV6-2 or TRBV6-3 to TRBJ1-2; TRBD1 matches at 9 bases. Germline values: CDR1 MNHEY, CDR2 SVGEGT. The CDR3 spans 13 residues. The CDR3 protein is CASRLTGGYGYTF. The CDR3 bases are TGTGCCAGCAGGTTGACAGGGGGGTATGGATACACCTTC.

The chain carries TRBV27 and TRBJ2-5; D is unclear. Germline CDR1 reads MNHEY; CDR2 reads SMNVEV (reference sequence). V was trimmed by 5 bases and J by 2 bases, leaving 12 bases between them. CDR3 length equals 14 residues. Here the CDR3 DNA reads TGTGCCAGCAGTCACATAGAGGATCAAGAGACCCAGTACTTC. Its protein product is CASSHIEDQETQYF.

This clonotype was observed a handful of times. The genes are TRBV7-9 and TRBJ2-7, with 12 bases that match TRBD2. The CDR3 length is 14 residues. V lost 3 bases, J lost 5 bases, and 2 bases stayed unmatched. Germline lookup yields CDR1 SEHNR and CDR2 FQNEAQ (reference sequence). The CDR3 sequence: CASSFGLAGNEQYF. The DNA for the CDR3 is TGTGCCAGCAGCTTCGGACTAGCGGGAAACGAGCAGTACTTC.

Comment on this clonotype: In this CDR3 the conserved last residue, phenylalanine or tryptophan, is missing, so a read error is likely. The rearrangement links TRBV25-1 to TRBJ2-5; D remains ambiguous. V was cut by 0 bases and J by 3 bases, with 8 bases left in between. Germline V CDR1 and CDR2: MGHDK, SYGVNS. The CDR3 sequence is 14 residues long. CDR3: CASSEYMGKETQYL. The DNA of the CDR3 is TGTGCCAGCAGTGAATATATGGGGAAAGAGACCCAGTACCTC.

The chain uses TRBV19 and TRBJ2-3; perhaps D is TRBD1 or TRBD2 (5 bases each). The germline CDR1 and CDR2 sequences are LNHDA and SQIVND (reference sequence). The CDR3 covers 14 residues. V lost 6 bases, J lost 6 bases, and 16 bases lay in between. The CDR3 region is CASRDNNRGDTQYF. CDR3 in DNA: TGTGCCAGTAGGGACAACAATAGAGGGGATACGCAGTATTTT.